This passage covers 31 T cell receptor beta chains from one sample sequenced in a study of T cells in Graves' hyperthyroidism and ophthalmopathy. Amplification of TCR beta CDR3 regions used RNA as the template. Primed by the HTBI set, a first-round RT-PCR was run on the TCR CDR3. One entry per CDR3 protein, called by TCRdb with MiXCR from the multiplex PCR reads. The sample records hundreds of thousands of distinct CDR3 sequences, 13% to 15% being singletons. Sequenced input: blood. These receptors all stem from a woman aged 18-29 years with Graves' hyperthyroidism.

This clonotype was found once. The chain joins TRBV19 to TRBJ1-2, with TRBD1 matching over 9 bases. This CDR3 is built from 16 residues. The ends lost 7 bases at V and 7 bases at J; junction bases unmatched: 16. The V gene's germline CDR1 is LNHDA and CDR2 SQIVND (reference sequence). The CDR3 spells CASTPTDRGVGPGYTF. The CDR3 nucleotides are TGTGCCAGTACCCCAACGGACAGGGGTGTGGGGCCTGGCTACACCTTC. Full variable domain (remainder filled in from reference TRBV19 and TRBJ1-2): DGGITQSPKYLFRKEGQNVTLSCEQNLNHDAMYWYRQDPGQGLRLIYYSQIVNDFQKGDIAEGYSVSREKKESFPLTVTSAQKNPTAFYLCASTPTDRGVGPGYTFGSGTRLTVV.

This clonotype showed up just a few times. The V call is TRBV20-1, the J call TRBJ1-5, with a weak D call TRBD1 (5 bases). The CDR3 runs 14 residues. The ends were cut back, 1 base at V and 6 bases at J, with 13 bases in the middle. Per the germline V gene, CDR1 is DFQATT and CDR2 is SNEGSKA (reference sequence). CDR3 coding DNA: TGCAGTGCTAGAGCGGACCCAGGGAGTCAGCCCCAGCATTTT. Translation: CSARADPGSQPQHF.

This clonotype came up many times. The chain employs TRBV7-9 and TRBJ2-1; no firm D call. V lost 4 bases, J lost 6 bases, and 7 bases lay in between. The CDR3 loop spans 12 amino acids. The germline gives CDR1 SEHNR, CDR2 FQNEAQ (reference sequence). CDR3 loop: CASSSASNEQFF. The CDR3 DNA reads TGTGCCAGCAGCTCGGCTAGCAATGAGCAGTTCTTC.

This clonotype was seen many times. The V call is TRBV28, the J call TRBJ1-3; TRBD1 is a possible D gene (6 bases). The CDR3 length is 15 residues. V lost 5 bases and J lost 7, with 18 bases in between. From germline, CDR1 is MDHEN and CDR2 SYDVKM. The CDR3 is CASSRVTGLANTIYF. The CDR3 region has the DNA TGTGCCAGCAGTCGAGTCACAGGGTTGGCGAACACCATATATTTT.

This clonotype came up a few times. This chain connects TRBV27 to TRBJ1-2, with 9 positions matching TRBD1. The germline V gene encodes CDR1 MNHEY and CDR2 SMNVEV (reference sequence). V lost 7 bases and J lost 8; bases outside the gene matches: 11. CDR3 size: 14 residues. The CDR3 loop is CASTSLQGAEGYTF. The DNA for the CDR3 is TGTGCCAGCACCTCCTTACAGGGGGCAGAGGGCTACACCTTC.

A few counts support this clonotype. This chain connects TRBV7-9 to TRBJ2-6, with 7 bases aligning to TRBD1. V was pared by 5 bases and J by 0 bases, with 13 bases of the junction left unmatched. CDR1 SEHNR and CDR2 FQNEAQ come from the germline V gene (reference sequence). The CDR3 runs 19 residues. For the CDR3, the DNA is TGTGCCAGCAGCGGGCGACAGGGTAAAGGACCCTCTGGGGCCAACGTCCTGACTTTC. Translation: CASSGRQGKGPSGANVLTF.

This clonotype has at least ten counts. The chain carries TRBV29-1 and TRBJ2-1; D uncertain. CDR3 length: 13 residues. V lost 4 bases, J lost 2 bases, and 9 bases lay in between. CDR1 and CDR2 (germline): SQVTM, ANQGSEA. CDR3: CSVVGTTYNEQFF. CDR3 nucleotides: TGCAGCGTTGTAGGAACTACCTACAATGAGCAGTTCTTC.

The CDR3 DNA reads as TGTGCCAGCAGTTTACCGGTCGACGAGCAGTACTTC. Translated: CASSLPVDEQYF. The rearrangement links TRBV28 to TRBJ2-7; D ambiguous. CDR3 length: 12 amino acids. V lost 2 bases, J lost 5 bases, and 7 bases lay in between. Germline V gene sequence: CDR1 MDHEN, CDR2 SYDVKM.

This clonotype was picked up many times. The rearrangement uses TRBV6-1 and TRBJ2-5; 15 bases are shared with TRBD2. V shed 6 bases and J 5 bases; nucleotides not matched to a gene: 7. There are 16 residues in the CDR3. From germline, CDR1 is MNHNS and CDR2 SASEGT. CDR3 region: CASSRTSGRARETQYF. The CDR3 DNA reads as TGTGCCAGCAGCAGGACTAGCGGGAGGGCTCGGGAGACCCAGTACTTC.

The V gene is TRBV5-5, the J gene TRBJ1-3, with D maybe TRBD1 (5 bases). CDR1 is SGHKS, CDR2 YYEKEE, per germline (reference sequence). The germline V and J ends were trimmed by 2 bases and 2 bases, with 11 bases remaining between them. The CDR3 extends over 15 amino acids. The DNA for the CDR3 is TGTGCCAGCAGCTTCGGGGGACTCACTGGAAACACCATATATTTT. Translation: CASSFGGLTGNTIYF.

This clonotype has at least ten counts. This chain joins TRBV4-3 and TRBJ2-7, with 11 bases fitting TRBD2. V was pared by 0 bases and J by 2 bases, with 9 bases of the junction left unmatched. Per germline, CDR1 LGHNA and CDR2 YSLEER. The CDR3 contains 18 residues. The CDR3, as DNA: TGCGCCAGCAGCCAAGACTGGACGGGACTAGCGGCCACCTACGAGCAGTACTTC. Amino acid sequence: CASSQDWTGLAATYEQYF.

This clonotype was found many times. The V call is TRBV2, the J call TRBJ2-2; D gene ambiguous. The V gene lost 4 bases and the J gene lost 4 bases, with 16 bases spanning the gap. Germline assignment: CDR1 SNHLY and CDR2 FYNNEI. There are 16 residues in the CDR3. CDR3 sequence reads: CASSAFGQRGTGELFF. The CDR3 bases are TGTGCCAGCAGTGCCTTCGGGCAGCGTGGCACCGGGGAGCTGTTTTTT.

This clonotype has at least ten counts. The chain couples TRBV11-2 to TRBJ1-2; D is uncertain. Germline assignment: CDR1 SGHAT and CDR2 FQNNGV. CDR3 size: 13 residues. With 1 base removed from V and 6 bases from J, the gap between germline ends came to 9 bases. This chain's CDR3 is CASSLGIENGYTF. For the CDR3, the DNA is TGTGCCAGCAGCTTAGGGATTGAAAATGGCTACACCTTC. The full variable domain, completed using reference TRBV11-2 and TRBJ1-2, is EAGVAQSPRYKIIEKRQSVAFWCNPISGHATLYWYQQILGQGPKLLIQFQNNGVVDDSQLPKDRFSAERLKGVDSTLKIQPAKLEDSAVYLCASSLGIENGYTFGSGTRLTVV.

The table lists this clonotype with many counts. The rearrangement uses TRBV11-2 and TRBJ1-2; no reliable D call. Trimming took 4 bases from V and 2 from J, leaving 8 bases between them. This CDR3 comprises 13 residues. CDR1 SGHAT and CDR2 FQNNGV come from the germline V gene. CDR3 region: CASSSPGNYGYTF. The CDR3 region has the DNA TGTGCCAGCAGCTCCCCGGGGAACTATGGCTACACCTTC.

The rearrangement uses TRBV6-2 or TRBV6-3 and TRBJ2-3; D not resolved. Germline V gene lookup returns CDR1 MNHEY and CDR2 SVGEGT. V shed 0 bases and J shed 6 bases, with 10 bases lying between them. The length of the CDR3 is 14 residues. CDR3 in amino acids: CASSYSRDGDTQYF. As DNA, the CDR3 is TGTGCCAGCAGTTACTCGAGAGACGGGGATACGCAGTATTTT.

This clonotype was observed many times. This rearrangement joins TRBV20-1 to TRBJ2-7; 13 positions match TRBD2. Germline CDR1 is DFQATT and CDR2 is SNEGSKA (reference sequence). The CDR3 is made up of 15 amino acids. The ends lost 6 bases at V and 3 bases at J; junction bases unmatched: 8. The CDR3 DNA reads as TGCAGTGCCGGACTAGCGGGAGTTAGGGACTACGAGCAGTACTTC. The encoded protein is CSAGLAGVRDYEQYF.

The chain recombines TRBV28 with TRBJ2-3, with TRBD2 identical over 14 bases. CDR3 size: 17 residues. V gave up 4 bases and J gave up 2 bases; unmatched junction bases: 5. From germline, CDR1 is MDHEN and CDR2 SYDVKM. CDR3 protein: CASSSRLAGGNTDTQYF. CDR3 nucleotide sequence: TGTGCCAGCAGTTCTCGACTAGCGGGAGGGAACACAGATACGCAGTATTTT.

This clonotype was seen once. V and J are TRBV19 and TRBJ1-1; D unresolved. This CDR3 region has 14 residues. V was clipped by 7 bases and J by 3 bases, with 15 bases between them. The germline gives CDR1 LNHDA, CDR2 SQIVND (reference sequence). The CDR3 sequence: CASTFGTTHTEAFF. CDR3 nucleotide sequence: TGTGCCAGTACTTTTGGAACAACACACACTGAAGCTTTCTTT.

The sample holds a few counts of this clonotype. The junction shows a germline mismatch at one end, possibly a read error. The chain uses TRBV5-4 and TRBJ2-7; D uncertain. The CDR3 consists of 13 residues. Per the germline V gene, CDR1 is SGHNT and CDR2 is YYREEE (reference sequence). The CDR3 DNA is TGTGCCAACAGCTTGGGCAAGACCTACGAGCAGTACTTC. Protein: CANSLGKTYEQYF.

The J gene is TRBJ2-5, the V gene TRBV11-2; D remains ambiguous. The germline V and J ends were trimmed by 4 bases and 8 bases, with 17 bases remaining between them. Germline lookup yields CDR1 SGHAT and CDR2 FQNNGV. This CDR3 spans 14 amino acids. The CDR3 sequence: CASSSIRLTVTQYF. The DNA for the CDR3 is TGTGCCAGCAGCTCGATCCGACTTACCGTTACCCAGTACTTC.

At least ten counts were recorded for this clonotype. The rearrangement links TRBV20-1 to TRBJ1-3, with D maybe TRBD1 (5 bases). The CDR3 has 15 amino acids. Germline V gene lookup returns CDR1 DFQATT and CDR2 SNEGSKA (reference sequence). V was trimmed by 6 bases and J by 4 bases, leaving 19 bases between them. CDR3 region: CSAVEGNGGGNTIYF. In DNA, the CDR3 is TGCAGTGCCGTGGAGGGGAACGGCGGGGGAAACACCATATATTTT.

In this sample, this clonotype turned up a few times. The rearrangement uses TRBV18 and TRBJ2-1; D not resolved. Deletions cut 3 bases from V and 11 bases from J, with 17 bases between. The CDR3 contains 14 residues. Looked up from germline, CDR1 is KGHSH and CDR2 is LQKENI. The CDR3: CASSPDSSWHKQFF. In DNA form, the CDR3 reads TGTGCCAGCTCACCTGACTCCTCTTGGCATAAGCAGTTCTTC. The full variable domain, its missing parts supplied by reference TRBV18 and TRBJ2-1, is NAGVMQNPRHLVRRRGQEARLRCSPMKGHSHVYWYRQLPEEGLKFMVYLQKENIIDESGMPKERFSAEFPKEGPSILRIQQVVRGDSAAYFCASSPDSSWHKQFFGPGTRLTVL.

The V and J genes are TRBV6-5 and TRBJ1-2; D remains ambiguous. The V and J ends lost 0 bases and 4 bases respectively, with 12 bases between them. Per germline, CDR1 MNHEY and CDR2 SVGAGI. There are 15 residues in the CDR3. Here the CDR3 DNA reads TGTGCCAGCAGTTACTCCGGCTCCTCCATCTATGGCTACACCTTC. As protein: CASSYSGSSIYGYTF.

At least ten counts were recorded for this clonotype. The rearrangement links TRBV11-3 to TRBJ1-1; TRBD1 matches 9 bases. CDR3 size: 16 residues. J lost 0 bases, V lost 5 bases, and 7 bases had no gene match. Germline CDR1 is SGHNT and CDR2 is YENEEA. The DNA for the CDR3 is TGTGCCAGCAGCCGCACTTGGGACAGGGTGAACACTGAAGCTTTCTTT. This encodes CASSRTWDRVNTEAFF.

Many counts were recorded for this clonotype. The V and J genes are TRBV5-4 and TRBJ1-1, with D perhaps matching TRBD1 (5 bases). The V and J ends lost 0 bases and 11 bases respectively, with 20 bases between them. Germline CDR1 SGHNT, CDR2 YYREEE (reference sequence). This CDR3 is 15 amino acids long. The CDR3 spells CASSLGRAGTSEAFF. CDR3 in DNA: TGTGCCAGCAGCTTGGGGCGGGCAGGGACCAGTGAGGCTTTCTTT. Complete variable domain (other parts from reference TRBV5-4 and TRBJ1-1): ETGVTQSPTHLIKTRGQQVTLRCSSQSGHNTVSWYQQALGQGPQFIFQYYREEENGRGNFPPRFSGLQFPNYSSELNVNALELDDSALYLCASSLGRAGTSEAFFGQGTRLTVV.

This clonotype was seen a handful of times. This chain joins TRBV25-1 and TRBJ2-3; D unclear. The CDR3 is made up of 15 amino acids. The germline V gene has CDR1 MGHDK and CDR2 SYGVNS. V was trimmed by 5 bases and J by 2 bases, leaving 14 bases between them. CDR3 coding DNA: TGTGCCAGCAGTCCCCGTCGGGCAAACACAGATACGCAGTATTTT. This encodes CASSPRRANTDTQYF.

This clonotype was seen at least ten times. CDR3 region: CASSFQGLAGGVEQYF. CDR3 nucleotide sequence: TGTGCCAGCAGCTTCCAGGGACTAGCGGGAGGAGTAGAGCAGTACTTC. V gene TRBV11-2 combines with J gene TRBJ2-7; 15 bases are shared with TRBD2. This CDR3 contains 16 residues. Trimming took 3 bases from V and 7 from J; bases not matched to a gene: 7. The germline V gene encodes CDR1 SGHAT and CDR2 FQNNGV.

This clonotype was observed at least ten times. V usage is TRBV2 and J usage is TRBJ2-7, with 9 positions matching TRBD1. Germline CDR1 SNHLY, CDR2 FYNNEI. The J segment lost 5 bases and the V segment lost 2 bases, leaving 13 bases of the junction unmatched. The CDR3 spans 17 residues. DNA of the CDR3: TGTGCCAGCAGTGAATCTGGTAGAGGGACAGGGAGCCACGAGCAGTACTTC. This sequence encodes CASSESGRGTGSHEQYF.

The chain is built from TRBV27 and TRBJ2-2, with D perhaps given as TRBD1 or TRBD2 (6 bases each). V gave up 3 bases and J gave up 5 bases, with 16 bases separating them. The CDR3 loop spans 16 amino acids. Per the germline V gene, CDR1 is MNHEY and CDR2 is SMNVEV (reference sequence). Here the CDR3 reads CASSFLGGVRTGELFF. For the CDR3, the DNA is TGTGCCAGCAGTTTTCTGGGGGGCGTTAGGACCGGGGAGCTGTTTTTT.

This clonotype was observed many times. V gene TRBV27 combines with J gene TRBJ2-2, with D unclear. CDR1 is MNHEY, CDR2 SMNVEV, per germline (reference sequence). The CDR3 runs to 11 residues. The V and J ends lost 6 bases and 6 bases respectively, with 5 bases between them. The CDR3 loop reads CASRGAGELFF. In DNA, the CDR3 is TGTGCCAGCAGGGGCGCCGGGGAGCTGTTTTTT.

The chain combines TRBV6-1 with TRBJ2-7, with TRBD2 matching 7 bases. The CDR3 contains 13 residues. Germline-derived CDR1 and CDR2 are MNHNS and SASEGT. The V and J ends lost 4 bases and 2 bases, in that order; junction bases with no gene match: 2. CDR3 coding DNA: TGTGCCAGCAGTGGCACTAGCGCCTACGAGCAGTACTTC. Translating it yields CASSGTSAYEQYF.